This passage covers 21 T cell receptor beta chains from one sample sequenced in a study of breast tumors, draining lymph nodes, adjacent tissues. The lymph nodes were axillary draining lymph nodes from breast cancer patients. TCRdb re-analysed the multiplex PCR reads in MiXCR, keeping a single row per CDR3 protein. The sample carries about 180,000 distinct CDR3 sequences, around a third recorded once. The sequenced material came from axillary lymph node tissue. These receptors all stem from a female donor with breast cancer. Some clones in this sample may be carry-over from other donors' samples.

The genes are TRBV19 and TRBJ1-2; 10 bases agree with TRBD1. Germline CDR1 is LNHDA and CDR2 is SQIVND (reference sequence). Trimming cost V 5 bases and J 2 bases; bases outside gene matches: 5. This CDR3 comprises 15 residues. The CDR3 nucleotides read TGTGCCAGTAGTCCCGGGACAGGGGCCAACTATGGCTACACCTTC. Amino acid sequence: CASSPGTGANYGYTF.

This clonotype was detected ten times or more. The V gene is TRBV16, the J gene TRBJ2-7, with D unresolved. The V gene's germline CDR1 is KGHSY and CDR2 FQNENV. This CDR3 comprises 12 residues. Trimming took off 6 bases at V and 2 bases at J, with 8 bases between the two ends. Here the CDR3 reads CASSPSAYEQYF. CDR3 in DNA: TGTGCCAGCAGTCCTTCGGCCTACGAGCAGTACTTC. The full variable domain, completed using reference TRBV16 and TRBJ2-7, is GEEVAQTPKHLVRGEGQKAKLYCAPIKGHSYVFWYQQVLKNEFKFLISFQNENVFDETGMPKERFSAKCLPNSPCSLEIQATKLEDSAVYFCASSPSAYEQYFGPGTRLTVT.

On this clonotype itself: The conserved phenylalanine or tryptophan normally closing the CDR3 is absent here, so this likely arose from a read error. The J gene is TRBJ2-6, the V gene TRBV20-1; no definite D call. This CDR3 is 11 amino acids long. V lost 3 bases, J lost 4 bases, and 1 base lay in between. Germline V gives CDR1 DFQATT, CDR2 SNEGSKA (reference sequence). The CDR3 loop is CSASGANVLTL. The CDR3 DNA reads as TGCAGTGCTAGCGGGGCCAACGTCCTGACTCTC.

CDR3 sequence: CASSQVTGEKLFF. The DNA of the CDR3 is TGTGCCAGCAGCCAAGTAACAGGGGAGAAACTGTTTTTT. This chain links TRBV3-1 with TRBJ1-4; 7 bases fit TRBD1. V was clipped by 1 base and J by 11 bases; unmatched bases: 4. CDR1 and CDR2 (germline): LGHDT, YNNKEL (reference sequence). The CDR3 sequence is 13 residues long.

This clonotype occurred many times. The rearrangement uses TRBV5-5 and TRBJ2-7, with D perhaps assigned TRBD1 or TRBD2 (5 bases each). V was shortened by 2 bases and J by 0 bases, with 12 bases between the two germline ends. This CDR3 region has 15 residues. The V gene's germline CDR1 is SGHKS and CDR2 YYEKEE (reference sequence). The CDR3, as DNA: TGTGCCAGCAGCTTACCCCCCGGGACCTCCTACGAGCAGTACTTC. It codes for CASSLPPGTSYEQYF.

This clonotype has a count of ten or more. The rearrangement joins TRBV20-1 to TRBJ1-3; the D is unclear. Trimming shortened V by 7 bases and J by 6 bases, and 10 bases separated the two germline ends. This CDR3 has 11 residues. CDR1 is DFQATT and CDR2 is SNEGSKA in the germline V gene (reference sequence). This chain's CDR3 is CSVQSVNTIYF. CDR3 in DNA: TGCAGTGTCCAGTCGGTAAACACCATATATTTT.

This clonotype was counted ten times or more. V usage is TRBV9 and J usage is TRBJ2-3; D not resolved. The germline gives CDR1 SGDLS, CDR2 YYNGEE. V was clipped by 0 bases and J by 0 bases, with 11 bases between them. The CDR3 is made up of 16 amino acids. In DNA, the CDR3 is TGTGCCAGCAGCGTAGGAATCGGCTACAGCACAGATACGCAGTATTTT. Translation: CASSVGIGYSTDTQYF.

Details on this clonotype: Because the CDR3's place on the DNA is in doubt, the DNA is left out and the CDR3 is given as listed by TCRdb. The chain combines TRBV10-3 with TRBJ1-4. Termini included, the CDR3 measures 22 amino acids. Germline V gene sequence: CDR1 ENHRY, CDR2 SYGVKD. The CDR3 loop is CPSSSRARATSSTSGPNEKLFF.

The chain uses TRBV9 and TRBJ2-1, with 7 bases that match TRBD2. The germline gives CDR1 SGDLS, CDR2 YYNGEE. The CDR3 loop spans 13 amino acids. CDR3 region: CASARESPNEQFF. In DNA form, the CDR3 reads TGTGCTAGTGCGCGGGAGAGCCCCAATGAGCAGTTCTTC.

Of note for this clonotype: This may arise from a read error, as a much more abundant clone is one base away. Lacking the conserved final phenylalanine or tryptophan, this CDR3 likely reflects a read error. The chain employs TRBV7-2 and TRBJ2-1; D possibly corresponds to TRBD2 (6 bases). The ends were cut back, 4 bases at V and 8 bases at J, with 15 bases in the middle. The CDR3 extends over 14 amino acids. Germline CDR1 is SGHTA and CDR2 is FQGNSA. CDR3 region: CASSSGLGLHEQFL. In nucleotides, the CDR3 is TGTGCCAGCAGCTCGGGACTGGGGCTCCATGAGCAGTTCCTC.

J is TRBJ2-3 and V is TRBV4-2, with D perhaps TRBD2 (6 bases). Trimming cost V 0 bases and J 4 bases, with 11 bases left between them. This CDR3 is 15 amino acids long. The germline V gene encodes CDR1 LGHNA and CDR2 YNFKEQ. The chain's CDR3 is CASSQEAGRADTQYF. In DNA form, the CDR3 reads TGTGCCAGCAGCCAAGAGGCGGGGCGCGCAGATACGCAGTATTTT.

The V call is TRBV19, the J call TRBJ2-3; 8 bases line up with TRBD2. Germline V gene lookup returns CDR1 LNHDA and CDR2 SQIVND (reference sequence). This CDR3 contains 14 residues. V gave up 7 bases and J gave up 4 bases; unmatched junction bases: 7. In nucleotides, the CDR3 is TGTGCCAGTACTAAAGCGGGAGTCGCAGATACGCAGTATTTT. It yields the protein CASTKAGVADTQYF.

There are many counts of this clonotype. The chain employs TRBV19 and TRBJ2-2, with D uncertain. The CDR3 has 15 residues. V lost 3 bases and J lost 4, with 12 bases in between. Germline CDR1 LNHDA, CDR2 SQIVND (reference sequence). Here the CDR3 DNA reads TGTGCCAGTAGTATGTCTTGGGCGGCCACCGGGGAGCTGTTTTTT. It translates to CASSMSWAATGELFF.

This rearrangement joins TRBV3-1 to TRBJ2-1; D is perhaps TRBD1 (6 bases). Germline CDR1 LGHDT, CDR2 YNNKEL (reference sequence). The CDR3 spans 15 residues. Trimming took off 0 bases at V and 10 bases at J, with 16 bases between the two ends. CDR3 loop: CASSQEDGGAYEQFF. As DNA, the CDR3 is TGTGCCAGCAGCCAAGAGGATGGGGGCGCGTACGAGCAGTTCTTC.

In its sample, this clonotype was seen a few times. This chain links TRBV4-1 with TRBJ2-4; tentatively, D is TRBD1 (5 bases). V was shortened by 1 base and J by 0 bases, with 25 bases between the two germline ends. The CDR3 loop spans 21 amino acids. Germline assignment: CDR1 MGHRA and CDR2 YSYEKL. CDR3 residues: CASSQGLLRSRADLAKNIQYF. The CDR3 DNA sequence: TGCGCCAGCAGCCAAGGTCTCCTCCGGTCCAGGGCTGATCTAGCCAAAAACATTCAGTACTTC.

This clonotype was seen at least ten times. V usage is TRBV29-1 and J usage is TRBJ2-6; TRBD1 agrees at 7 bases. This CDR3 has 14 residues. CDR1 and CDR2 (germline): SQVTM, ANQGSEA. The ends lost 6 bases at V and 0 bases at J; junction bases unmatched: 2. CDR3 in amino acids: CSVAGGSGANVLTF. CDR3 bases: TGCAGCGTGGCAGGGGGCTCTGGGGCCAACGTCCTGACTTTC.

The gene calls are TRBV9 and TRBJ2-7; the match to TRBD2 covers 11 bases. V shed 5 bases and J 2 bases; nucleotides not matched to a gene: 3. The CDR3 covers 14 residues. The germline CDR1 and CDR2 sequences are SGDLS and YYNGEE. The CDR3, as DNA: TGTGCCAGCAGTAGCGGGGGGGCCCCCTACGAGCAGTACTTC. This gives the protein CASSSGGAPYEQYF.

At least ten counts were recorded for this clonotype. V and J are TRBV10-3 and TRBJ1-2, with unresolved D. V was clipped by 4 bases and J by 3 bases, with 9 bases between them. This CDR3 is 13 amino acids long. Germline assignment: CDR1 ENHRY and CDR2 SYGVKD. DNA for the CDR3: TGTGCCATCAGTGCCGGGAGCGACTATGGCTACACCTTC. This gives the protein CAISAGSDYGYTF.

Many counts were recorded for this clonotype. The chain carries TRBV29-1 and TRBJ2-7, with 12 bases identical to TRBD2. The CDR3 is 15 residues long. CDR1 SQVTM and CDR2 ANQGSEA come from the germline V gene. V lost 3 bases, J lost 2 bases, and 5 bases stayed unmatched. CDR3 sequence reads: CSVEATSGSPYEQYF. CDR3 sequence (DNA): TGCAGCGTTGAGGCGACTAGCGGGAGCCCCTACGAGCAGTACTTC.

The chain's CDR3 is CASSLGWGRAERPQHF. CDR3 sequence (DNA): TGCGCCAGCAGCTTGGGGTGGGGGCGGGCCGAGAGGCCCCAGCATTTT. V and J are TRBV5-1 and TRBJ1-5; D perhaps matches TRBD1 (6 bases). The V end lost 0 bases, the J end lost 9 bases, and 19 bases lay between the germline ends. The CDR3 is 16 amino acids. The germline gives CDR1 SGHRS, CDR2 YFSETQ.

Note on this clonotype: The CDR3 ends on some other residue instead of the conserved phenylalanine or tryptophan, so this is likely a read error. The V gene is TRBV16, the J gene TRBJ2-7, with unresolved D. The CDR3 contains 18 residues. V was clipped by 1 base and J by 3 bases, with 22 bases between them. Germline values: CDR1 KGHSY, CDR2 FQNENV. Written as DNA, the CDR3 is TGTGCCAGCAGCCAATTTCCCCCGAGTCGGGCGTGGAGCTACGAGCAGTACCTC. Translating gives CASSQFPPSRAWSYEQYL.